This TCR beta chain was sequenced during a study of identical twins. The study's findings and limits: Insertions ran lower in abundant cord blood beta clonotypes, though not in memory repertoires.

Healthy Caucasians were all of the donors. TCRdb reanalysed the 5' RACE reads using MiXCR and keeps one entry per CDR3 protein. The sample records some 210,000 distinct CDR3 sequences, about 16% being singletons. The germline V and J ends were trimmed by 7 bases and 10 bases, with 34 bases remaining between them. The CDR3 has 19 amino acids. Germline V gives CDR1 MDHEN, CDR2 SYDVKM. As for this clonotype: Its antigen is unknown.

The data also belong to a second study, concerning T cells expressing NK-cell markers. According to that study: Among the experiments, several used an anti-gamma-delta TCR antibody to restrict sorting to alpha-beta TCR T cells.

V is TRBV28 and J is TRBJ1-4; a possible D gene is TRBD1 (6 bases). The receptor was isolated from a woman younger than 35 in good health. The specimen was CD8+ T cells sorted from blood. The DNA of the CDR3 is TGTGCCAGCACTAAGCAGTTTAACCTGATGTCGGACAGCACCGGAAAACTGTTTTTT. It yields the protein CASTKQFNLMSDSTGKLFF.